The entry below describes one T cell receptor beta chain. Its specificity is unknown. The data are from a study of CD4 T cells in relation to SARS-CoV-2 and coronaviruses. Across the whole study: Median patient age was roughly 35 years, spanning 21 to 72 years. Convalescent patients were under 10 males and 4 females; two were Hispanic.

Notes on the study in general: Pre-pandemic and post-infection samples never came from the same donor.

The CDR3 is made up of 14 amino acids. Looked up from germline, CDR1 is SGHTA and CDR2 is FQGTGA. Trimming cost V 7 bases and J 4 bases, with 15 bases left between them. TCRdb keeps only in-frame clones here, not all; method: immunoSEQ multiplex PCR. The table has about 38,000 clones, approximately 81% seen once; the top ten hold approximately 5%. The material sequenced was naive CD4+ T cells from PBMCs, cultured in vitro. As to subset: naive CD4+ T cells isolated by negative enrichment. This sequence originates from an adult with COVID-19. The gene calls are TRBV7-3 and TRBJ2-3; D unclear. The CDR3 protein is CASTVNRAADTQYF. CDR3 sequence (DNA): TGTGCCAGCACCGTTAATCGGGCCGCAGATACGCAGTATTTT.